Presented here are 28 T cell receptor beta chains from one specimen sequenced in a study of pediatric ulcerative colitis. The rectum was sampled with one to two pinch biopsies at colonoscopy. The data were produced by immunoSEQ multiplex PCR, yet TCRdb's version contains in-frame clones alone and is incomplete. The table lists 30,000 to 45,000 clones, around 73% of them singletons, with approximately 0.74% in the top ten. The sequenced material came from gut tissue. These receptors all come from a boy between 5 and 17 years old with moderate ulcerative colitis.

This chain uses TRBV5-8 with TRBJ2-3, with 8 bases that match TRBD2. Trimming took 5 bases from V and 3 from J; bases not matched to a gene: 5. The CDR3 loop spans 14 amino acids. Germline loops: CDR1 SGHTS, CDR2 YDEGEE. This CDR3 reads CASRAGTRTDTQYF. Written as DNA, the CDR3 is TGTGCCAGCAGGGCCGGGACTAGAACAGATACGCAGTATTTT.

The sample holds a few counts of this clone. This chain uses TRBV9 with TRBJ1-2; D not resolved. This CDR3 region has 12 residues. From germline, CDR1 is SGDLS and CDR2 YYNGEE. V dropped 1 base and J dropped 6 bases, with 7 bases sitting between them. CDR3: CASSVSRNGYTF. CDR3 coding DNA: TGTGCCAGCAGCGTAAGTAGGAATGGCTACACCTTC.

CDR3 protein: CASSLASANNEKLFF. The CDR3 DNA sequence: TGTGCCAGCAGCTTAGCTTCAGCTAATAATGAAAAACTGTTTTTT. V and J are TRBV5-4 and TRBJ1-4, with D hard to call. Trimming took 2 bases from V and 4 from J, leaving 12 bases between them. The CDR3 runs to 15 residues. The V gene's germline CDR1 is SGHNT and CDR2 YYREEE (reference sequence). Using reference TRBV5-4 and TRBJ1-4 for the parts outside the CDR3, the full variable domain is ETGVTQSPTHLIKTRGQQVTLRCSSQSGHNTVSWYQQALGQGPQFIFQYYREEENGRGNFPPRFSGLQFPNYSSELNVNALELDDSALYLCASSLASANNEKLFFGSGTQLSVL.

This chain joins TRBV10-3 and TRBJ2-1; TRBD2 aligns across 10 bases. Trimming removed 1 base from V and 7 bases from J; junction bases left unmatched: 10. CDR1 and CDR2 (germline): ENHRY, SYGVKD. CDR3 size: 17 residues. CDR3 amino acids: CAISEFALAGEWNEQFF. CDR3 nucleotide sequence: TGTGCCATCAGTGAGTTTGCCCTAGCGGGAGAATGGAATGAGCAGTTCTTC.

CDR3 in DNA: TGTGCCAGCAGCTTCCGCACCGGGGAGCTGTTTTTT. It yields the protein CASSFRTGELFF. J is TRBJ2-2 and V is TRBV5-4; D uncertain. Looked up from germline, CDR1 is SGHNT and CDR2 is YYREEE (reference sequence). This CDR3 has 12 amino acids. V gave up 2 bases and J gave up 4 bases, with 3 bases separating them. The complete variable domain, with remaining parts taken from reference TRBV5-4 and TRBJ2-2, reads ETGVTQSPTHLIKTRGQQVTLRCSSQSGHNTVSWYQQALGQGPQFIFQYYREEENGRGNFPPRFSGLQFPNYSSELNVNALELDDSALYLCASSFRTGELFFGEGSRLTVL.

There are a few counts of this clone. The genes are TRBV10-3 and TRBJ1-1; TRBD1 matches 7 bases. This CDR3 has 12 amino acids. V lost 6 bases to trimming and J lost 3 bases; unmatched junction nucleotides: 1. Germline V lookup: CDR1 ENHRY, CDR2 SYGVKD. In DNA form, the CDR3 reads TGTGCCATCAGGAGGGGGCACACTGAAGCTTTCTTT. Protein product: CAIRRGHTEAFF.

This rearrangement joins TRBV30 to TRBJ2-5, with a weak D call TRBD1 (5 bases). The CDR3 contains 12 residues. The V and J ends lost 0 bases and 5 bases respectively, with 7 bases between them. The germline V gene encodes CDR1 GTSNPN and CDR2 SVGIG (reference sequence). CDR3 region: CAWSVGAETQYF. As DNA, the CDR3 is TGTGCCTGGAGTGTTGGGGCGGAGACCCAGTACTTC.

This clone came up once. CDR3 DNA: TGCGCCAGCAGCTTGGGACTAGCGGGAGGGCCTAAGAATGAGCAGTTCTTC. It yields the protein CASSLGLAGGPKNEQFF. The gene calls are TRBV5-1 and TRBJ2-1, with 14 bases that match TRBD2. After removal of 0 bases from V and 7 bases from J, the junction contained 6 bases not matched to a gene. The length of the CDR3 is 17 residues. CDR1 and CDR2 (germline): SGHRS, YFSETQ.

The chain combines TRBV6-5 with TRBJ2-2; TRBD2 matches at 11 bases. This CDR3 comprises 16 residues. V trimming: 0 bases; J trimming: 5 bases; junction bases outside the gene matches: 2. Germline V gives CDR1 MNHEY, CDR2 SVGAGI. CDR3 amino acids: CASSYSASGRTGELFF. CDR3 DNA: TGTGCCAGCAGTTACTCGGCTAGCGGGAGGACCGGGGAGCTGTTTTTT.

The V gene is TRBV5-1, the J gene TRBJ2-5, with TRBD2 matching 11 bases. Trimming took 4 bases from V and 5 from J; bases not matched to a gene: 7. The length of the CDR3 is 15 residues. Germline V CDR1 and CDR2: SGHRS, YFSETQ. The DNA of the CDR3 is TGCGCCAGCAGCGAACTAGCGGGAGTAGTGGAGACCCAGTACTTC. It yields the protein CASSELAGVVETQYF.

The rearrangement links TRBV19 to TRBJ1-2, with D unresolved. Per germline, CDR1 LNHDA and CDR2 SQIVND (reference sequence). The V gene lost 6 bases and the J gene lost 2 bases, with 16 bases spanning the gap. This CDR3 region has 15 residues. CDR3 region: CASRLEQNFNYGYTF. DNA for the CDR3: TGTGCCAGTAGGTTGGAACAGAACTTCAACTATGGCTACACCTTC.

This clone has just a few counts. The CDR3 loop is CASRLAGHPNTGELFF. CDR3 DNA sequence: TGCGCCAGTCGACTAGCGGGTCATCCGAACACCGGGGAGCTGTTTTTT. The V gene is TRBV10-1, the J gene TRBJ2-2; 10 nucleotides align to TRBD2. V was clipped by 9 bases and J by 0 bases; unmatched bases: 7. The CDR3 runs to 16 residues. Looked up from germline, CDR1 is WNHNN and CDR2 is SYGVQD (reference sequence).

The chain recombines TRBV7-6 with TRBJ2-3; D unresolved. Trimming cost V 1 base and J 1 base, with 6 bases left between them. Germline V gives CDR1 SGHVS, CDR2 FNYEAQ. The CDR3 sequence is 14 residues long. The CDR3 DNA reads TGTGCCAGCAGCTTAGATTTCGGCACAGATACGCAGTATTTT. Encoded protein: CASSLDFGTDTQYF. Full variable domain (rest looked up from reference TRBV7-6 and TRBJ2-3): GAGVSQSPRYKVTKRGQDVALRCDPISGHVSLYWYRQALGQGPEFLTYFNYEAQQDKSGLPNDRFSAERPEGSISTLTIQRTEQRDSAMYRCASSLDFGTDTQYFGPGTRLTVL.

This sequence joins TRBV28 and TRBJ1-1, with D possibly being TRBD1 (5 bases). V shed 5 bases and J shed 11 bases, with 18 bases lying between them. CDR1 is MDHEN, CDR2 SYDVKM, per germline. This CDR3 spans 13 amino acids. CDR3 coding DNA: TGTGCCAGCAGTAACGAGGGGATAGGGTTGGCTTTCTTT. This sequence encodes CASSNEGIGLAFF.

This chain links TRBV7-2 with TRBJ2-3; the D is unclear. With 1 base removed from V and 3 bases from J, the gap between germline ends came to 8 bases. Looked up from germline, CDR1 is SGHTA and CDR2 is FQGNSA. The CDR3 is 14 residues long. The CDR3 region is CASSLDPATDTQYF. CDR3 sequence (DNA): TGTGCCAGCAGCTTAGATCCAGCTACAGATACGCAGTATTTT.

This clone was observed once. The V and J genes are TRBV5-4 and TRBJ2-1, with TRBD1 identical over 9 bases. Unmatched junction bases numbered 5, after V lost 4 bases and J lost 3 bases. Germline V gene data show CDR1 as SGHNT and CDR2 as YYREEE (reference sequence). This CDR3 spans 15 amino acids. In DNA, the CDR3 is TGTGCCAGCAGCCTCCGGACAGGGGACTACAATGAGCAGTTCTTC. Amino acid sequence: CASSLRTGDYNEQFF.

The sample holds a few counts of this clone. This chain links TRBV2 with TRBJ1-3; the D gene is possibly TRBD1 (5 bases). V was shortened by 8 bases and J by 7 bases, with 12 bases between the two germline ends. CDR1 is SNHLY, CDR2 FYNNEI, per germline. This CDR3 is built from 12 residues. The DNA for the CDR3 is TGTGCCAGCTTGGGGGAGGGCAACACCATATATTTT. Its protein is CASLGEGNTIYF.

The chain is built from TRBV5-8 and TRBJ1-3; D might be TRBD1 (5 bases). The CDR3 extends over 15 amino acids. Trimming pared 2 bases from V and 0 bases from J, leaving 9 bases between. Germline CDR1 SGHTS, CDR2 YDEGEE. The CDR3 DNA is TGTGCCAGCAGCTTTCAGGGTAACTCTGGAAACACCATATATTTT. Translation gives CASSFQGNSGNTIYF.

The J gene is TRBJ2-1, the V gene TRBV5-1; 9 nucleotides line up with TRBD1. The CDR3 loop spans 16 amino acids. The germline gives CDR1 SGHRS, CDR2 YFSETQ. J gave up 3 bases and V 0 bases, and 4 bases lay outside the gene matches. The CDR3 here is CASSLGLGQGYNEQFF. The DNA for the CDR3 is TGCGCCAGCAGCTTGGGGCTGGGACAGGGCTACAATGAGCAGTTCTTC.

A few counts support this clone. This chain links TRBV28 with TRBJ1-5; D gene ambiguous. The germline CDR1 and CDR2 sequences are MDHEN and SYDVKM. CDR3 size: 13 residues. Trimming removed 2 bases from V and 6 bases from J, with 8 bases in between. The CDR3 sequence: CASSLPGFQPQHF. The CDR3 DNA reads TGTGCCAGCAGTTTACCCGGGTTTCAGCCCCAGCATTTT.

The chain employs TRBV7-9 and TRBJ2-1; D ambiguous. This CDR3 spans 15 amino acids. V gave up 4 bases and J gave up 4 bases, with 14 bases separating them. CDR1 SEHNR and CDR2 FQNEAQ come from the germline V gene (reference sequence). CDR3 residues: CASSSYTTNYNEQFF. As DNA, the CDR3 is TGTGCCAGCAGCTCGTATACTACTAATTACAATGAGCAGTTCTTC.

The V gene is TRBV4-2, the J gene TRBJ2-7; 12 nucleotides line up with TRBD1. From germline, CDR1 is LGHNA and CDR2 YNFKEQ. This CDR3 is 15 amino acids long. V lost 1 base to trimming and J lost 6 bases; unmatched junction nucleotides: 4. DNA for the CDR3: TGTGCCAGCAGCCAAGGCGGGACAGGGGGCTCCGAGCAGTACTTC. Translated: CASSQGGTGGSEQYF.

This chain connects TRBV30 to TRBJ1-3; tentatively, D is TRBD1 (5 bases). This CDR3 is built from 14 residues. Between the trimmed V and J ends, which lost 3 bases and 0 bases, there was a span of 9 bases. Germline loops: CDR1 GTSNPN, CDR2 SVGIG (reference sequence). CDR3 DNA sequence: TGTGCCTGGAGACAGGCGATCTCTGGAAACACCATATATTTT. Its translation is CAWRQAISGNTIYF.

Concerning this clone itself: Other DNA sequences in this specimen translate into the identical CDR3. The chain recombines TRBV5-6 with TRBJ2-1; D is ambiguous. Deletions cut 4 bases from V and 4 bases from J, with 3 bases between. The CDR3 is made up of 11 amino acids. Germline V gives CDR1 SGHDT, CDR2 YYEEEE. For the CDR3, the DNA is TGTGCCAGCAGCCTATACAATGAGCAGTTCTTC. This translates into CASSLYNEQFF.

The chain uses TRBV5-1 and TRBJ2-7; 9 bases fit TRBD2. Trimming cost V 0 bases and J 4 bases; bases outside gene matches: 8. Per germline, CDR1 SGHRS and CDR2 YFSETQ. This CDR3 is 16 amino acids long. The CDR3 region has the DNA TGCGCCAGCAGCTTGGTAGGTTTAGCGGGAGTATACGAGCAGTACTTC. It specifies CASSLVGLAGVYEQYF.

This clone has just a few counts. The chain carries TRBV14 and TRBJ1-1; unclear D gene. The CDR3 loop spans 14 amino acids. CDR1 is SGHDN, CDR2 FVKESK, per germline. Trimming removed 3 bases from V and 0 bases from J, with 8 bases in between. The CDR3, as DNA: TGTGCCAGCAGCCATCTTCAGGTGAACACTGAAGCTTTCTTT. This sequence encodes CASSHLQVNTEAFF.

CDR3 in DNA: TGTGCCAGTAGTATGGAAGGGGGCGAGCAGTACTTC. Amino acid sequence: CASSMEGGEQYF. The V call is TRBV19, the J call TRBJ2-7, with D possibly being TRBD1 (6 bases). V was trimmed by 3 bases and J by 6 bases, leaving 9 bases between them. The CDR3 length is 12 residues. CDR1 and CDR2 (germline): LNHDA, SQIVND (reference sequence).

The chain carries TRBV5-1 and TRBJ2-1; TRBD1 or TRBD2 may be the D gene (5 bases each). The germline CDR1 and CDR2 sequences are SGHRS and YFSETQ. V lost 6 bases, J lost 0 bases, and 22 bases lay in between. The CDR3 consists of 18 residues. The DNA for the CDR3 is TGCGCCAGCACCACCGGGACCCTAACGTATAGCTCCTACAATGAGCAGTTCTTC. Translating gives CASTTGTLTYSSYNEQFF.